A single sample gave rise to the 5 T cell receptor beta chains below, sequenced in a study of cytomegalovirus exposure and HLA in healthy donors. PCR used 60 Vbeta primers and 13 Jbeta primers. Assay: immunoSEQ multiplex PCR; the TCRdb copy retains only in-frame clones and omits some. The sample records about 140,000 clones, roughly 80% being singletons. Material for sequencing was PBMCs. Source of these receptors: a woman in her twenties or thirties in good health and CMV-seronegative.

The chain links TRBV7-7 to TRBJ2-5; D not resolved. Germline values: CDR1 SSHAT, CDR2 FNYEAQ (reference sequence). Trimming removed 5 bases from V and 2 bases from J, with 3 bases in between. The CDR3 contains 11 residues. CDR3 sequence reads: CASSPQETQYF. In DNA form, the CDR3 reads TGTGCCAGCAGCCCTCAAGAGACCCAGTACTTC.

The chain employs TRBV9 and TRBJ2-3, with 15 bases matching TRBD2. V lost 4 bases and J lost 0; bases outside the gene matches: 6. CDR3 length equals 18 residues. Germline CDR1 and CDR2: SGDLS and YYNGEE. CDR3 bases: TGTGCCAGCAGCCGGACTAGCGGGGGGGGTCGAAGCACAGATACGCAGTATTTT. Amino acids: CASSRTSGGGRSTDTQYF.

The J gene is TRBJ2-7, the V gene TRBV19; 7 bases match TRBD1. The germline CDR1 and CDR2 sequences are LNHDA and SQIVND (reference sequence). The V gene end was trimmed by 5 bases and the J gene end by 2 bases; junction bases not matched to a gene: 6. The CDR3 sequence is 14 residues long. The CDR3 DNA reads TGTGCCAGTAGTGGTCGGGACAGCCCCTACGAGCAGTACTTC. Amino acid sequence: CASSGRDSPYEQYF.

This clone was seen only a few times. The CDR3 bases are TGTGCCAGCAGTCAGGCCCTCAGCTCCTACGAGCAGTACTTC. Its translation: CASSQALSSYEQYF. The J gene is TRBJ2-7, the V gene TRBV28; D call uncertain. CDR3 length: 14 amino acids. V was clipped by 5 bases and J by 0 bases, with 11 bases between them. Germline-derived CDR1 and CDR2 are MDHEN and SYDVKM.

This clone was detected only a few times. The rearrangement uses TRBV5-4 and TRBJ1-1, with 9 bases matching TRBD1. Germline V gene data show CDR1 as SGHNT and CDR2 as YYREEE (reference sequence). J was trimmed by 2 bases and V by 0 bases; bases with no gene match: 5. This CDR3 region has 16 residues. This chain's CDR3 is CASSLERGQGNTEAFF. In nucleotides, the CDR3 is TGTGCCAGCAGCTTGGAGAGGGGACAGGGAAACACTGAAGCTTTCTTT.